The 32 T cell receptor beta chains below all came from one sample that was sequenced in a study of blood T cell repertoires in COVID-19 (dated by TCRdb to between 2020 and 2021). The receptor library was made with the immunoSEQ multiplex PCR assay. This immuneACCESS table, as held by TCRdb, lists in-frame sequences with V and J called but not all clones. Of the missing ones, under half trace to an unresolved V gene in checked studies; the others have no known cause. The sample table shows hundreds of thousands of clones, and roughly 90% are seen once. Around 2.1% of the sample goes to the ten largest clones. The source material was PBMCs or T cells enriched from blood (not recorded which). These receptors were taken from a woman in her thirties or forties with acute COVID-19.

V usage is TRBV9 and J usage is TRBJ1-4, with 7 bases fitting TRBD1. The CDR3 is 15 amino acids. V was clipped by 3 bases and J by 3 bases; unmatched bases: 5. The V gene's germline CDR1 is SGDLS and CDR2 YYNGEE. The CDR3 nucleotides are TGTGCCAGCAGCGAATGGACAGGTTCTAATGAAAAACTGTTTTTT. It encodes CASSEWTGSNEKLFF.

This sequence joins TRBV27 and TRBJ2-5, with 9 bases fitting TRBD2. CDR3 size: 14 residues. The germline CDR1 and CDR2 sequences are MNHEY and SMNVEV (reference sequence). Trimming at V came to 6 bases and at J to 4 bases, leaving 6 bases not matched to a gene. CDR3 residues: CASREGLARETQYF. CDR3 nucleotides: TGTGCCAGCAGAGAGGGACTAGCACGAGAGACCCAGTACTTC.

The chain combines TRBV5-1 with TRBJ2-2; 8 nucleotides agree with TRBD2. Germline CDR1 and CDR2: SGHRS and YFSETQ. The CDR3 contains 16 residues. J was trimmed by 4 bases and V by 0 bases; bases with no gene match: 5. The CDR3 region has the DNA TGCGCCAGCAGCTTGGCCTCGGGGGGGAGCACCGGGGAGCTGTTTTTT. This codes for CASSLASGGSTGELFF.

This chain joins TRBV5-1 and TRBJ2-7; unclear D gene. Germline CDR1 and CDR2: SGHRS and YFSETQ. The CDR3 is 13 residues long. The V and J ends lost 1 base and 6 bases respectively, with 11 bases between them. DNA of the CDR3: TGCGCCAGCAGCTTGCGTGTTGGCGGCGAGCAGTACTTC. Translating it yields CASSLRVGGEQYF.

This clone was seen only once. The genes are TRBV6-1 and TRBJ1-6; D call uncertain. In germline, CDR1 is MNHNS, CDR2 SASEGT. Deletions cut 2 bases from V and 7 bases from J, with 12 bases between. The CDR3 covers 15 residues. The CDR3, as DNA: TGTGCCAGCAGTGAAATCCGGTCGGGGAATTCACCCCTCCACTTT. Translated: CASSEIRSGNSPLHF.

The chain recombines TRBV5-4 with TRBJ1-6, with D uncertain. This CDR3 region has 16 residues. V shed 3 bases and J shed 0 bases, with 10 bases lying between them. The germline gives CDR1 SGHNT, CDR2 YYREEE (reference sequence). The CDR3 region is CASSWGGSSYNSPLHF. CDR3 coding DNA: TGTGCCAGCAGCTGGGGAGGGAGCTCCTATAATTCACCCCTCCACTTT.

The chain links TRBV6-2 or TRBV6-3 to TRBJ2-7, with a weak D call TRBD1 (6 bases). Germline loops: CDR1 MNHEY, CDR2 SVGEGT. V was shortened by 6 bases and J by 2 bases, with 14 bases between the two germline ends. This CDR3 contains 14 residues. The CDR3 DNA follows: TGTGCCAGCAGCGAATACAGGGTTCCCTACGAGCAGTACTTC. This gives the protein CASSEYRVPYEQYF.

V and J are TRBV7-9 and TRBJ1-4, with a tentative D call TRBD1 (5 bases). CDR3 length equals 14 residues. Germline V lookup: CDR1 SEHNR, CDR2 FQNEAQ (reference sequence). The V end lost 5 bases, the J end lost 5 bases, and 12 bases lay between the germline ends. CDR3 residues: CASSPGQQNEKLFF. The CDR3 DNA reads TGTGCCAGCAGCCCAGGGCAGCAAAATGAAAAACTGTTTTTT.

J is TRBJ1-1 and V is TRBV15, with D unresolved. Germline V gene data show CDR1 as LNHNV and CDR2 as YYDKDF (reference sequence). Trimming took 0 bases from V and 8 from J, leaving 10 bases between them. This CDR3 spans 13 amino acids. The CDR3 sequence: CATSRDPQEEAFF. CDR3 nucleotides: TGTGCCACCAGCAGAGATCCCCAGGAAGAAGCTTTCTTT. Full variable domain (missing parts from reference TRBV15 and TRBJ1-1): DAMVIQNPRYQVTQFGKPVTLSCSQTLNHNVMYWYQQKSSQAPKLLFHYYDKDFNNEADTPDNFQSRRPNTSFCFLDIRSPGLGDTAMYLCATSRDPQEEAFFGQGTRLTVV.

This chain uses TRBV6-5 with TRBJ2-5, with 7 positions matching TRBD1. Germline V gene data show CDR1 as MNHEY and CDR2 as SVGAGI. This CDR3 comprises 15 residues. V lost 7 bases and J lost 2; bases outside the gene matches: 10. The chain's CDR3 is CASNSMGTAQETQYF. CDR3 sequence (DNA): TGTGCCAGCAACTCCATGGGGACAGCTCAAGAGACCCAGTACTTC.

The gene calls are TRBV11-2 and TRBJ2-2; no clear D. Between the trimmed V and J ends, which lost 0 bases and 5 bases, there was a span of 4 bases. The CDR3 sequence is 13 residues long. Germline loops: CDR1 SGHAT, CDR2 FQNNGV. The CDR3 sequence: CASSLDRTGELFF. CDR3 DNA: TGTGCCAGCAGCTTAGATCGGACCGGGGAGCTGTTTTTT.

The rearrangement joins TRBV6-1 to TRBJ2-6, with 10 nucleotides matching TRBD1. Per the germline V gene, CDR1 is MNHNS and CDR2 is SASEGT. The V segment lost 4 bases and the J segment 0 bases; nucleotides outside the gene matches: 9. CDR3 size: 19 residues. CDR3 amino acids: CASSVRDRGTFSGANVLTF. CDR3 bases: TGTGCCAGCAGTGTCCGGGACAGGGGTACCTTCTCTGGGGCCAACGTCCTGACTTTC.

The CDR3 is CASSIAVADEAFF. Written as DNA, the CDR3 is TGTGCCAGTAGTATAGCCGTGGCAGATGAAGCTTTCTTT. The chain is built from TRBV19 and TRBJ1-1; D call uncertain. CDR1 is LNHDA and CDR2 is SQIVND in the germline V gene (reference sequence). V shed 1 base and J shed 7 bases, with 10 bases lying between them. CDR3 length: 13 amino acids. The full variable domain, in which reference TRBV19 and TRBJ1-1 provide the parts outside the CDR3, is DGGITQSPKYLFRKEGQNVTLSCEQNLNHDAMYWYRQDPGQGLRLIYYSQIVNDFQKGDIAEGYSVSREKKESFPLTVTSAQKNPTAFYLCASSIAVADEAFFGQGTRLTVV.

The V and J genes are TRBV18 and TRBJ1-2; 7 positions agree with TRBD1. The CDR3 totals 15 residues. The germline CDR1 and CDR2 sequences are KGHSH and LQKENI. The V segment lost 6 bases and the J segment 1 base; nucleotides outside the gene matches: 8. Here the CDR3 reads CASSPAGGINYGYTF. The CDR3 region has the DNA TGTGCCAGCTCGCCAGCAGGGGGGATTAACTATGGCTACACCTTC.

Note on this clone: At one of its ends the junction is not consistent with the germline gene, which may arise from a read error. The chain uses TRBV5-1 and TRBJ1-1, with TRBD1 matching 10 bases. Germline CDR1 SGHRS, CDR2 YFSETQ. This CDR3 spans 13 amino acids. The CDR3 reads CASSLDRDRGILF. The CDR3 nucleotides read TGCGCCAGCAGCTTGGATCGGGACAGGGGAATCCTCTTT.

The table lists this clone with a count of one. The chain couples TRBV11-3 to TRBJ2-7; possibly TRBD1 for D (6 bases). Germline V gene sequence: CDR1 SGHNT, CDR2 YENEEA. The V end lost 5 bases, the J end lost 0 bases, and 11 bases lay between the germline ends. CDR3 length: 14 residues. CDR3 bases: TGTGCCAGCAGCCCAAACAGGGCCTCCTACGAGCAGTACTTC. Amino acids: CASSPNRASYEQYF.

The gene calls are TRBV10-3 and TRBJ2-7; D gene uncertain. In germline, CDR1 is ENHRY, CDR2 SYGVKD. V lost 3 bases to trimming and J lost 6 bases, with 9 bases between them. This CDR3 has 12 residues. In DNA form, the CDR3 reads TGTGCCATCAGTGAAGAGGTGGGCGAGCAGTACTTC. Protein sequence: CAISEEVGEQYF.

This chain joins TRBV10-3 and TRBJ1-3; D unresolved. The CDR3 sequence is 15 residues long. V gave up 4 bases and J gave up 4 bases, with 14 bases separating them. Germline V CDR1 and CDR2: ENHRY, SYGVKD. CDR3 coding DNA: TGTGCCATCAGTGGAGGGCCAGTGACGGGAAACACCATATATTTT. It specifies CAISGGPVTGNTIYF.

There are a few counts of this clone. The chain has TRBV3-1 (or the pseudogene TRBV3-2) and TRBJ1-2; D is ambiguous. Germline CDR1 is LGHDT and CDR2 is YNNKEL (reference sequence). Trimming stripped 2 bases from V and 3 bases from J, with 13 bases between. The CDR3 spans 15 residues. The CDR3 is CASSQSSTAYYGYTF. The CDR3 DNA reads as TGTGCCAGCAGCCAATCAAGCACAGCCTACTATGGCTACACCTTC.

The chain is built from TRBV5-6 and TRBJ2-5; 7 bases are shared with TRBD1. This CDR3 comprises 16 residues. Trimming removed 5 bases from V and 1 base from J; junction bases left unmatched: 11. CDR1 is SGHDT, CDR2 YYEEEE, per germline. For the CDR3, the DNA is TGTGCCAGCAGTGTACCCGGGACAGAGATCCAAGAGACCCAGTACTTC. Its protein is CASSVPGTEIQETQYF.

The genes are TRBV5-1 and TRBJ2-5; 7 bases align to TRBD2. J was trimmed by 0 bases and V by 6 bases; bases with no gene match: 11. Germline lookup yields CDR1 SGHRS and CDR2 YFSETQ. This CDR3 has 16 amino acids. The CDR3 region is CASTPSGVSYQETQYF. In nucleotides, the CDR3 is TGCGCCAGCACCCCCAGCGGGGTCTCGTACCAAGAGACCCAGTACTTC.

In this sample, this clone turned up once. J is TRBJ2-1 and V is TRBV24-1, with 8 bases matching TRBD1. J gave up 5 bases and V 3 bases, and 8 bases lay outside the gene matches. The CDR3 contains 16 residues. Germline V gene lookup returns CDR1 KGHDR and CDR2 SFDVKD. This CDR3 reads CATSDDWTGTHNEQFF. In nucleotides, the CDR3 is TGTGCCACCAGTGATGACTGGACAGGGACCCACAATGAGCAGTTCTTC.

The chain has TRBV30 and TRBJ1-4, with D possibly being TRBD1 (5 bases). Trimming stripped 2 bases from V and 5 bases from J, with 9 bases between. This CDR3 has 13 residues. Germline V CDR1 and CDR2: GTSNPN, SVGIG (reference sequence). For the CDR3, the DNA is TGTGCCTGGAGTCAGGGCCGGAATGAAAAACTGTTTTTT. Protein: CAWSQGRNEKLFF.

This clone was recorded once. V gene TRBV3-1 (or the pseudogene TRBV3-2) combines with J gene TRBJ2-1; the match to TRBD2 covers 11 bases. V lost 4 bases to trimming and J lost 6 bases; unmatched junction nucleotides: 8. The CDR3 extends over 16 amino acids. Germline values: CDR1 LGHDT, CDR2 YNNKEL (reference sequence). Written as DNA, the CDR3 is TGTGCCAGCAGCCCGAATAGCGGGGGGGTGGGCAATGAGCAGTTCTTC. Protein sequence: CASSPNSGGVGNEQFF.

This sequence joins TRBV9 and TRBJ2-5; no reliable D call. The length of the CDR3 is 13 residues. The germline CDR1 and CDR2 sequences are SGDLS and YYNGEE. Trimming removed 0 bases at V and 2 bases at J, with 5 bases between. The CDR3 sequence is CASSVDPQETQYF. The CDR3 nucleotides are TGTGCCAGCAGCGTAGATCCTCAAGAGACCCAGTACTTC. Together with reference TRBV9 and TRBJ2-5, the CDR3 gives the full variable domain: DSGVTQTPKHLITATGQRVTLRCSPRSGDLSVYWYQQSLDQGLQFLIQYYNGEERAKGNILERFSAQQFPDLHSELNLSSLELGDSALYFCASSVDPQETQYFGPGTRLLVL.

The chain is built from TRBV7-2 and TRBJ2-5, with 9 nucleotides matching TRBD2. Germline CDR1 reads SGHTA; CDR2 reads FQGNSA. This CDR3 spans 14 amino acids. V dropped 5 bases and J dropped 5; count of bases not matched to a gene: 6. The CDR3 reads CASSHGLAIETQYF. As DNA, the CDR3 is TGTGCCAGCAGCCACGGACTAGCGATCGAGACCCAGTACTTC.

The chain is built from TRBV9 and TRBJ1-1; the match to TRBD1 covers 7 bases. V shed 3 bases and J 3 bases; nucleotides not matched to a gene: 8. The CDR3 extends over 15 amino acids. CDR1 and CDR2 from the germline V gene are SGDLS and YYNGEE. CDR3 residues: CASSERQGPHTEAFF. In DNA, the CDR3 is TGTGCCAGCAGCGAAAGACAGGGCCCCCACACTGAAGCTTTCTTT.

This clone was counted once. The chain carries TRBV7-9 and TRBJ1-3; possible D gene TRBD1, 6 bases. Germline V gives CDR1 SEHNR, CDR2 FQNEAQ (reference sequence). The V end lost 2 bases, the J end lost 4 bases, and 18 bases lay between the germline ends. The CDR3 runs 17 residues. The CDR3 protein is CASSLNIGSGAGNTIYF. DNA for the CDR3: TGTGCCAGCAGCTTAAATATAGGGTCAGGGGCCGGAAACACCATATATTTT. The full variable domain, in which reference TRBV7-9 and TRBJ1-3 provide the parts outside the CDR3, is DTGVSQNPRHKITKRGQNVTFRCDPISEHNRLYWYRQTLGQGPEFLTYFQNEAQLEKSRLLSDRFSAERPKGSFSTLEIQRTEQGDSAMYLCASSLNIGSGAGNTIYFGEGSWLTVV.

V usage is TRBV6-5 and J usage is TRBJ1-2; TRBD1 aligns across 11 bases. V lost 4 bases to trimming and J lost 3 bases; unmatched junction nucleotides: 1. This CDR3 has 14 amino acids. In germline, CDR1 is MNHEY, CDR2 SVGAGI. The CDR3 sequence: CASSWDRGDYGYTF. The CDR3 DNA reads as TGTGCCAGCAGTTGGGACAGGGGGGACTATGGCTACACCTTC.

The V and J genes are TRBV5-1 and TRBJ2-2; 7 nucleotides agree with TRBD2. J was trimmed by 2 bases and V by 4 bases; bases with no gene match: 5. The germline V gene encodes CDR1 SGHRS and CDR2 YFSETQ. The CDR3 extends over 15 amino acids. Here the CDR3 reads CASSRDYSNTGELFF. CDR3 bases: TGCGCCAGCAGCCGGGACTACTCCAACACCGGGGAGCTGTTTTTT. The full variable domain, rest sourced from reference TRBV5-1 and TRBJ2-2, is KAGVTQTPRYLIKTRGQQVTLSCSPISGHRSVSWYQQTPGQGLQFLFEYFSETQRNKGNFPGRFSGRQFSNSRSEMNVSTLELGDSALYLCASSRDYSNTGELFFGEGSRLTVL.

This rearrangement joins TRBV19 to TRBJ2-1; possibly TRBD2 for D (6 bases). V was cut by 5 bases and J by 6 bases, with 14 bases left in between. The CDR3 extends over 14 amino acids. From germline, CDR1 is LNHDA and CDR2 SQIVND (reference sequence). The CDR3 sequence is CASSFSGAFNEQFF. The CDR3 DNA follows: TGTGCCAGTAGTTTTAGCGGTGCCTTCAATGAGCAGTTCTTC.

The V call is TRBV29-1, the J call TRBJ2-5; D remains unclear. This CDR3 spans 12 amino acids. V was pared by 4 bases and J by 2 bases, with 8 bases between. CDR1 and CDR2 from the germline V gene are SQVTM and ANQGSEA. The CDR3 is CSVGETQETQYF. For the CDR3, the DNA is TGCAGCGTTGGTGAGACACAAGAGACCCAGTACTTC.